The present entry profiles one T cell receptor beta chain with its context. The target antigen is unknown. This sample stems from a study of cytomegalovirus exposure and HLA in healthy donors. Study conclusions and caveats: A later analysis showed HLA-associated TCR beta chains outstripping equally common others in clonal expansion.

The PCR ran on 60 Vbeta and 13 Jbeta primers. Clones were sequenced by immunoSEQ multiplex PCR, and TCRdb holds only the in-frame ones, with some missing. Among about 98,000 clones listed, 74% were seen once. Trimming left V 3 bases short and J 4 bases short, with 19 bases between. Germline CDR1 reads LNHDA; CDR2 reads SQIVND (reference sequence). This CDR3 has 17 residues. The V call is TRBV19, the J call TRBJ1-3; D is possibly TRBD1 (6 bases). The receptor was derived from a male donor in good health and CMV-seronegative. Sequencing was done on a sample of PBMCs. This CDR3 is CASSMDSLPGLGNTIYF. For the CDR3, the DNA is TGTGCCAGTAGTATGGACAGTCTCCCGGGGCTCGGAAACACCATATATTTT.